One sample yielded the 3 T cell receptor beta chains listed below, sequenced in a study of control samples from healthy donors and cancer patients. Assay used: immunoSEQ multiplex PCR; TCRdb lists only in-frame clones, some missing. This sample has around 140,000 clones, with about nine tenths found just once. The sequenced sample was blood. The receptors shown here come from a woman between 45 and 65 years old in good health.

V gene TRBV27 combines with J gene TRBJ1-4; no reliable D call. V lost 8 bases and J lost 2, with 9 bases in between. Germline values: CDR1 MNHEY, CDR2 SMNVEV (reference sequence). CDR3 length: 13 amino acids. The CDR3 spells CASGRATNEKLFF. The CDR3 region has the DNA TGTGCCAGCGGTAGGGCTACTAATGAAAAACTGTTTTTT.

CDR3: CASSRGRNQETQYF. The CDR3 DNA reads TGTGCCAGCAGTCGTGGACGGAACCAAGAGACCCAGTACTTC. J is TRBJ2-5 and V is TRBV6-5; D call uncertain. The CDR3 has 14 amino acids. The germline V gene encodes CDR1 MNHEY and CDR2 SVGAGI. The germline V and J ends were trimmed by 5 bases and 0 bases, with 10 bases remaining between them.

The chain joins TRBV10-3 to TRBJ2-2; D tentatively fits TRBD1 or TRBD2 (5 bases each). The CDR3 extends over 15 amino acids. Germline V gene sequence: CDR1 ENHRY, CDR2 SYGVKD. V was trimmed by 4 bases and J by 3 bases, leaving 12 bases between them. Here the CDR3 reads CAISVRGTDTGELFF. In DNA form, the CDR3 reads TGTGCCATCAGTGTGAGGGGCACCGACACCGGGGAGCTGTTTTTT.